A single sample gave rise to the 12 T cell receptor beta chains below, sequenced in a study of T cells in women clearing cervical HPV infection (dated by TCRdb to about 2018). Libraries were constructed by the immunoSEQ multiplex PCR assay. TCRdb retrieved this table from immuneACCESS and kept in-frame rearrangements only. Not all clones are present; in checked studies, unresolved V genes account for under half, and no reason is known for the remainder. In this sample's table one finds about 21,000 clones. 5.5% to 7% of the sample lies in the top ten. The specimen was blood buffy coat. The origin of the receptors is a woman between 18 and 70 years old with a cervical HPV16 infection that either progressed to CIN3+ or cleared (not recorded which).

Concerning this clone: The CDR3 goes on 3 residues after the read ends, and that part is filled in from the germline J gene. The V call is TRBV27, the J call TRBJ1-5, with 7 nucleotides matching TRBD1. Germline assignment: CDR1 MNHEY and CDR2 SMNVEV (reference sequence). Trimming cost V 9 bases and J 9 bases; bases outside gene matches: 11. The CDR3 runs to 13 residues. The CDR3 DNA, read in part, is TGTGCCAGTAGTGACAGGGTCGGGGGGCCC. It translates to CASSDRVGGP. The whole CDR3 sequence reads CASSDRVGGPQHF.

On this clone: The read terminates 3 residues before the CDR3 end, so the remaining end is supplied by the germline J gene. This chain uses TRBV2 with TRBJ2-5; TRBD1 agrees at 10 bases. Germline-derived CDR1 and CDR2 are SNHLY and FYNNEI. Trimming removed 6 bases from V and 5 bases from J; junction bases left unmatched: 9. This CDR3 is 15 amino acids long. CDR3 amino acids: CASRADRGEAETQYF. The CDR3 DNA, read in part, is TGTGCCAGCAGAGCGGACAGGGGGGAAGCGGAGACC.

A note on this clone: The read stops 3 residues short of the end of the CDR3; the missing end is completed from the germline J gene. The chain links TRBV12-3 or TRBV12-4 to TRBJ2-7, with D possibly matching TRBD2 (7 bases). The V and J ends lost 4 bases and 5 bases respectively, with 12 bases between them. The CDR3 has 13 amino acids. The sequenced CDR3 bases are TGTGCCAGCAGTTGGAGGGGGGGCAACGAG. Translated: CASSWRGGNE. The full CDR3 reads CASSWRGGNEQYF.

Regarding this clone: The CDR3 is cut off 3 residues early in the read; its end comes from the germline J gene. The gene calls are TRBV27 and TRBJ2-7, with TRBD1 matching over 8 bases. The CDR3 sequence is 15 residues long. V shed 4 bases, J shed 2 bases, and the junction held 7 bases outside the gene matches. Germline V gene sequence: CDR1 MNHEY, CDR2 SMNVEV (reference sequence). CDR3: CASSSGDRSPYEQYF. The part of the CDR3 DNA that was read is TGTGCCAGCAGTTCGGGGGACAGGAGTCCCTACGAG.

About this clone itself: Sequencing ends 3 residues short of the CDR3 end; the germline J gene provides the rest. Other DNA sequences in this sample translate to the same CDR3. This chain links TRBV18 with TRBJ2-7, with TRBD2 matching over 7 bases. Germline trimming cut 1 base from V and 6 bases from J; bases unmatched to any gene: 15. Germline CDR1 reads KGHSH; CDR2 reads LQKENI. This CDR3 region has 17 residues. The CDR3 sequence is CASSPRPSGAHPTEQYF. CDR3 DNA, as far as it was read: TGTGCCAGCTCACCACGACCTAGCGGAGCCCACCCAACCGAG.

As to this clone: The CDR3 end falls 3 residues outside the read, so it is completed with the germline J gene. The chain employs TRBV7-3 and TRBJ2-1, with TRBD2 identical over 11 bases. Trimming removed 6 bases from V and 7 bases from J; junction bases left unmatched: 14. The CDR3 spans 17 residues. From germline, CDR1 is SGHTA and CDR2 FQGTGA. The DNA read from the CDR3 is TGTGCCAGCAGTTTCGGGACTAGCGGCCTAGTCGGAAATGAG. It specifies CASSFGTSGLVGNE. The entire CDR3 sequence reads CASSFGTSGLVGNEQFF.

In the case of this clone: The observed sequence ends 3 residues before the CDR3 terminus, with the missing tail filled in from the germline J gene. V gene TRBV2 combines with J gene TRBJ1-2; D not certain. From germline, CDR1 is SNHLY and CDR2 FYNNEI. There are 15 residues in the CDR3. The CDR3 sequence: CASSEGTSSTDTYTF. Partial CDR3 DNA: TGTGCCAGCAGTGAAGGGACTAGTTCCACAGATACC.

On this clone itself: The read is 3 residues too short to cover the CDR3 end, so that end is filled in from the germline J gene. The J gene is TRBJ2-5, the V gene TRBV5-8; D is unclear. V shed 1 base and J shed 5 bases, with 15 bases lying between them. CDR3 size: 15 residues. Germline V gives CDR1 SGHTS, CDR2 YDEGEE. The CDR3 protein is CASSLNSLSGETQYF. The part of the CDR3 DNA that was read is TGTGCCAGCAGCTTGAACAGCCTGAGTGGGGAGACC.

This CDR3 reads CSATRLAENIQYF. The part of the CDR3 DNA that was read is TGCAGTGCCACTAGACTAGCGGAAAACATT. This sequence joins TRBV20-1 and TRBJ2-4; TRBD2 matches 9 bases. Sequencing ends 3 residues short of the CDR3 end; the germline J gene provides the rest. V trimming: 6 bases; J trimming: 5 bases; junction bases outside the gene matches: 5. The germline V gene encodes CDR1 DFQATT and CDR2 SNEGSKA (reference sequence). The CDR3 is 13 residues long.

Concerning this clone itself: The read gets to within 3 residues of the CDR3 end, and the germline J gene fills in the rest. The V call is TRBV18, the J call TRBJ1-1; 8 nucleotides agree with TRBD1. Germline V lookup: CDR1 KGHSH, CDR2 LQKENI. CDR3 length: 13 residues. Unmatched junction bases numbered 2, after V lost 3 bases and J lost 5 bases. CDR3: CASSPRTGTEAFF. The covered CDR3 bases are TGTGCCAGCTCACCGCGGACAGGGACTGAA.

To note about this clone: The read ends 3 residues before the CDR3 terminus; that terminus is restored from the germline J gene. The chain combines TRBV2 with TRBJ2-1; 11 bases agree with TRBD1. Trimming at V came to 7 bases and at J to 3 bases, leaving 8 bases not matched to a gene. CDR3 length equals 16 residues. The V gene's germline CDR1 is SNHLY and CDR2 FYNNEI. CDR3 region: CASKSPDRGLYNEQFF. Partial CDR3 DNA: TGTGCCAGCAAGAGTCCGGACAGGGGGCTCTACAATGAG.

Worth noting for this clone: Coverage ceases 3 residues before the CDR3 finishes, and the germline J gene fills in the end. The chain carries TRBV20-1 and TRBJ2-2; 7 bases are shared with TRBD2. V shed 5 bases, J shed 6 bases, and the junction held 9 bases outside the gene matches. The CDR3 loop spans 14 amino acids. The germline V gene has CDR1 DFQATT and CDR2 SNEGSKA (reference sequence). The CDR3 loop reads CSADAREKAGELFF. Incomplete CDR3 DNA: TGCAGTGCTGATGCGCGGGAGAAGGCCGGGGAG.